The following is a TCR beta chain sequence with its context. Its specificity is not known. Cells designated naive CD8 were CD45RO-negative and were positively selected for CCR7, with terminally differentiated effector memory CD45RA+ cells excluded. Healthy adults negative for HIV, lacking recent acute infections or vaccinations, served as donors. The data are from a study of shared clonotypes between healthy human individuals. Germline V lookup: CDR1 SNHLY, CDR2 FYNNEI. The CDR3 runs 17 residues. Losses at the gene ends were 6 bases for V and 1 base for J; bases not matched to a gene: 11. Whole-study results and caveats: Some naive CD4 clonotypes, roughly 4.7%, turned up in common across several donors.

Researchers divided each subset's genomic DNA evenly across several immunoSEQ plates. Original processing notes: Filtering differed, since immunoSEQ gave only junction sequences and no quality scores. TCRdb keeps only in-frame clones here, not all; method: immunoSEQ multiplex PCR. That table is the source of V, J and clone size, and D and trimming were worked out from the DNA. The sample records roughly 2,000,000 clones, about 95% being singletons. The TCR comes from a man in his late teens or twenties in good health. What was sequenced was naive CD8+ T cells sorted from blood. V gene TRBV2 combines with J gene TRBJ2-2; 7 bases align to TRBD1. The CDR3: CASSPTPRTGNTGELFF. CDR3 bases: TGTGCCAGCAGCCCTACCCCCCGGACAGGGAACACCGGGGAGCTGTTTTTT.